What follows are 14 T cell receptor beta chains derived from one specimen sequenced in a study of T-cell memory formation after mild COVID-19. TCRdb independently ran MiXCR on the 5' RACE reads; one entry per CDR3 protein. Among over 70,000 distinct CDR3 sequences listed, about 13% were seen once. The sample consisted of PBMCs or a T cell subset sorted from them (not recorded which). Receptors were obtained from an adult woman who had mild COVID-19 (a few samples of this study predate the infection). Cell type and time point are not known.

The chain recombines TRBV15 with TRBJ1-1; 9 bases map to TRBD1. Germline V gives CDR1 LNHNV, CDR2 YYDKDF (reference sequence). The CDR3 is 13 residues long. Trimming cost V 7 bases and J 4 bases; bases outside gene matches: 4. The CDR3 coding sequence is TGTGCCACCACCCTGACAGGGGGCACTGAAGCTTTCTTT. This codes for CATTLTGGTEAFF.

This clonotype was detected many times. The chain is built from TRBV5-1 and TRBJ2-7, with D possibly TRBD1 on 6 matching bases. V dropped 0 bases and J dropped 6 bases, with 10 bases sitting between them. Germline CDR1 and CDR2: SGHRS and YFSETQ. The CDR3 covers 13 residues. CDR3: CASSLDRGGEQYF. The CDR3 nucleotides are TGCGCCAGCAGCTTGGATCGAGGGGGCGAGCAGTACTTC.

This clonotype was counted a few times. A junction end diverges from the germline sequence, so it may reflect a read error. The chain employs TRBV6-2 or TRBV6-3 and TRBJ2-7; 8 bases are a match to TRBD2. The CDR3 is made up of 11 amino acids. Germline V CDR1 and CDR2: MNHEY, SVGEGT. For the CDR3, the DNA is TGTGCCAGCAGTTCCGGGACTAGATTGGACTTC. It codes for CASSSGTRLDF.

V is TRBV29-1 and J is TRBJ2-5; D unclear. This CDR3 is built from 13 residues. The germline V gene has CDR1 SQVTM and CDR2 ANQGSEA. Between the trimmed V and J ends, which lost 6 bases and 0 bases, there was a span of 11 bases. CDR3 nucleotide sequence: TGCAGCGTCCCACCTCGTGACCAAGAGACCCAGTACTTC. Protein: CSVPPRDQETQYF.

V usage is TRBV13 and J usage is TRBJ1-1; D ambiguous. Germline V CDR1 and CDR2: PRHDT, FYEKMQ (reference sequence). V was pared by 0 bases and J by 8 bases, with 7 bases between. This CDR3 has 12 residues. CDR3 residues: CASSLGAEEAFF. The CDR3 nucleotides read TGTGCCAGCAGCTTAGGGGCAGAAGAAGCTTTCTTT.

This clonotype was seen repeatedly, ten times or more. The chain couples TRBV7-2 to TRBJ2-1; D uncertain. CDR1 and CDR2 from the germline V gene are SGHTA and FQGNSA. This CDR3 spans 15 amino acids. Deletions cut 6 bases from V and 4 bases from J, with 16 bases between. For the CDR3, the DNA is TGTGCCAGCAGTCCCCGCCCTTATTGGTACAATGAGCAGTTCTTC. Its protein is CASSPRPYWYNEQFF.

This chain uses TRBV7-6 with TRBJ2-1, with D unresolved. The CDR3 is 12 residues long. The V end was cut by 2 bases, the J end by 8 bases, with 7 bases between. Germline CDR1 SGHVS, CDR2 FNYEAQ. The CDR3 loop is CASSLFEDEQFF. CDR3 in DNA: TGTGCCAGCAGCTTATTCGAGGATGAGCAGTTCTTC.

The chain recombines TRBV4-2 with TRBJ1-2, with a weak D call TRBD1 (6 bases). V gave up 1 base and J gave up 4 bases, with 16 bases separating them. The germline CDR1 and CDR2 sequences are LGHNA and YNFKEQ. The length of the CDR3 is 16 residues. The CDR3 loop is CASSQARTELLYGYTF. The CDR3, as DNA: TGTGCCAGCAGCCAAGCCAGGACAGAGTTACTCTATGGCTACACCTTC.

Only a few counts were recorded for this clonotype. This chain links TRBV12-3 or TRBV12-4 with TRBJ2-1; TRBD1 aligns across 7 bases. J lost 0 bases, V lost 6 bases, and 5 bases had no gene match. The CDR3 contains 15 residues. CDR3 sequence reads: CASSDRVGSYNEQFF. CDR3 nucleotide sequence: TGTGCCAGCAGCGACAGGGTAGGCTCCTACAATGAGCAGTTCTTC.

This clonotype has a handful of counts. The CDR3 nucleotides read TGTGCCAGCACCGCTACCGACAGCTCGGGAGAGCAGTACTTC. It translates to CASTATDSSGEQYF. The J gene is TRBJ2-7, the V gene TRBV7-9; D tentatively reads TRBD1 or TRBD2 (5 bases each). Trimming pared 7 bases from V and 7 bases from J, leaving 20 bases between. The CDR3 is 14 amino acids. The V gene's germline CDR1 is SEHNR and CDR2 FQNEAQ (reference sequence).

This rearrangement joins TRBV12-3 or TRBV12-4 to TRBJ1-2; D remains unclear. V was cut by 1 base and J by 4 bases, with 16 bases left in between. This CDR3 is 16 amino acids long. The CDR3 loop is CASSLVGSPNFYGYTF. Here the CDR3 DNA reads TGTGCCAGCAGTTTAGTGGGCAGCCCAAATTTCTATGGCTACACCTTC.

This chain connects TRBV7-8 to TRBJ2-1, with D possibly called TRBD1 or TRBD2 (5 bases each). Germline-derived CDR1 and CDR2 are SGHVS and FQNEAQ. CDR3 length equals 17 residues. V lost 5 bases and J 0 bases, leaving 17 bases between the germline ends. The CDR3 coding sequence is TGTGCCAGCAGCACACCAGGGATGGGGACCTCCTACAATGAGCAGTTCTTC. Translation gives CASSTPGMGTSYNEQFF.

This clonotype was picked up a small number of times. The DNA of the CDR3 is TGCAGTGCTGAGGATAGCGGGGGGGCATACAATGAGCAGTTCTTC. Translation: CSAEDSGGAYNEQFF. The rearrangement links TRBV20-1 to TRBJ2-1, with 11 bases matching TRBD2. The CDR3 has 15 amino acids. Germline CDR1 is DFQATT and CDR2 is SNEGSKA (reference sequence). J lost 4 bases, V lost 5 bases, and 7 bases had no gene match.

The chain carries TRBV24-1 and TRBJ2-7; D gene unclear. CDR3 length: 15 amino acids. Trimming pared 3 bases from V and 6 bases from J, leaving 17 bases between. Germline-derived CDR1 and CDR2 are KGHDR and SFDVKD. The CDR3 loop is CATSDGAVGKCEQYF. The CDR3 DNA sequence: TGTGCCACCAGTGATGGCGCGGTGGGAAAATGCGAGCAGTACTTC.